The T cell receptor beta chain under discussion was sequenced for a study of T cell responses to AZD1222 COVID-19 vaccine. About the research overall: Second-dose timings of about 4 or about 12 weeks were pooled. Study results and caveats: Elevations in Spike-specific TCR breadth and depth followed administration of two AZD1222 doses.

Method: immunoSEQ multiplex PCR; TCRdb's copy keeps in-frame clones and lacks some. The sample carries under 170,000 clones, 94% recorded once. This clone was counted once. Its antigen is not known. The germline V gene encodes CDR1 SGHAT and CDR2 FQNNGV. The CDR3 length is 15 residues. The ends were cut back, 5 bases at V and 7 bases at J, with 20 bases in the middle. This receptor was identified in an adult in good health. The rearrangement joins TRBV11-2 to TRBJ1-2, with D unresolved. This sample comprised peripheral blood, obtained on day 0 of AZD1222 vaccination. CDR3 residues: CASSATGPLAGGYTF. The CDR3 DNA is TGTGCCAGCAGCGCGACCGGGCCCCTCGCGGGTGGCTACACCTTC.